This T cell receptor beta chain is drawn from a study of identical twins. The length of the CDR3 is 12 residues. V was trimmed by 6 bases and J by 2 bases, leaving 7 bases between them. Unique molecular identifiers were present on the cDNA, which also gained a universal primer site by template switching. TCRdb recomputed calls from the 5' RACE reads with MiXCR, one row per CDR3 protein. The sample contains some 790,000 distinct CDR3 sequences, 18% of which appear only once. This sample was also put to use in a study of T cells expressing NK-cell markers. In that study: The eight sequenced donors comprised seven who were HCMV-seropositive and one who was seronegative. Several experiments employed an anti-gamma-delta TCR antibody to confine sorting to alpha-beta TCR T cells. Dominant NKG2C+ clonotype frequencies of roughly 1.0-7.0% of CD8+ T cells were measured in about 6 donors.

V gene TRBV12-3 or TRBV12-4 combines with J gene TRBJ1-1, with D uncertain. Sequenced: PBMCs. This TCR derives from a woman under 30 in good health. CDR3 bases: TGTGCCAGCAGCCACAAAAACACTGAAGCTTTCTTT. Protein product: CASSHKNTEAFF.